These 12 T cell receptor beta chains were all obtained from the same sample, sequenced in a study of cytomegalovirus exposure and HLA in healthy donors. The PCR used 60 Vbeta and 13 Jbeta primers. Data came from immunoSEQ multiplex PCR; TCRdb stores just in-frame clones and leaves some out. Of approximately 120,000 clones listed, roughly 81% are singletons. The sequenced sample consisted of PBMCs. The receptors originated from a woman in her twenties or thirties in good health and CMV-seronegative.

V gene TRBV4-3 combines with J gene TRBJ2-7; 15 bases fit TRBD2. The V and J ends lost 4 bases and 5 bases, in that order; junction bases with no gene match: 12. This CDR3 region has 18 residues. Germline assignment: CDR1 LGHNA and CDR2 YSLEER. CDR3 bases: TGCGCCAGCAGCCCCTCCACGGGACTAGCGGGAGGACTCAACGAGCAGTACTTC. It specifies CASSPSTGLAGGLNEQYF.

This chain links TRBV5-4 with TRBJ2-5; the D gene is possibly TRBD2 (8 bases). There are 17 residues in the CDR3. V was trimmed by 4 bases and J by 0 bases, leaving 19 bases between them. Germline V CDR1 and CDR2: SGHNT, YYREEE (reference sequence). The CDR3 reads CASSQRGRGVYQETQYF. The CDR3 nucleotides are TGTGCCAGCAGCCAGAGGGGGCGGGGGGTTTACCAAGAGACCCAGTACTTC.

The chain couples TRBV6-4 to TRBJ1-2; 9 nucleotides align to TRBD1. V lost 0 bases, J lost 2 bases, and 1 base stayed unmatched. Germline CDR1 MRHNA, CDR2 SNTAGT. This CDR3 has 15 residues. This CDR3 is CASSDSGQGNYGYTF. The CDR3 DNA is TGTGCCAGCAGTGACTCGGGACAGGGAAACTATGGCTACACCTTC.

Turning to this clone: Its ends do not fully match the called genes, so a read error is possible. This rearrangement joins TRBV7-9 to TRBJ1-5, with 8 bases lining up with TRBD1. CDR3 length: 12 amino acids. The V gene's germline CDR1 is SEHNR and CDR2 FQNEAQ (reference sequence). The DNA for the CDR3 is TGTTCCAGCCGACAGGGGAGACAGCCCCAGCATTTT. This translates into CSSRQGRQPQHF. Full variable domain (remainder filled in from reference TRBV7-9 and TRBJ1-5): DTGVSQNPRHKITKRGQNVTFRCDPISEHNRLYWYRQTLGQGPEFLTYFQNEAQLEKSRLLSDRFSAERPKGSFSTLEIQRTEQGDSAMYLCSSRQGRQPQHFGDGTRLSIL.

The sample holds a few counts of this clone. CDR3 loop: CASSLQGLPEAFF. DNA for the CDR3: TGTGCCAGCAGCCTACAGGGGCTCCCTGAAGCTTTCTTT. The V call is TRBV6-1, the J call TRBJ1-1, with 7 bases aligning to TRBD1. Trimming cost V 6 bases and J 6 bases; bases outside gene matches: 7. The germline CDR1 and CDR2 sequences are MNHNS and SASEGT. CDR3 size: 13 residues.

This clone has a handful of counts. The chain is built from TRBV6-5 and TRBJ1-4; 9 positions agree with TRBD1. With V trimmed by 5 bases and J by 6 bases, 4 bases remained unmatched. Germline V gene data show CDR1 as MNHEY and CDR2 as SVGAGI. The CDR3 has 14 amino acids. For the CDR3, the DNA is TGTGCCAGCAGTCTGGACAGGGGCCATGAAAAACTGTTTTTT. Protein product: CASSLDRGHEKLFF.

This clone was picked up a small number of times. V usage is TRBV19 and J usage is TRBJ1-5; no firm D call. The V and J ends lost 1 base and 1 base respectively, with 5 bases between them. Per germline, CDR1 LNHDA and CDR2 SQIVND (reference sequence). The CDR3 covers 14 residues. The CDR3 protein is CASSIGLSNQPQHF. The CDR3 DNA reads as TGTGCCAGTAGTATAGGGCTGAGCAATCAGCCCCAGCATTTT.

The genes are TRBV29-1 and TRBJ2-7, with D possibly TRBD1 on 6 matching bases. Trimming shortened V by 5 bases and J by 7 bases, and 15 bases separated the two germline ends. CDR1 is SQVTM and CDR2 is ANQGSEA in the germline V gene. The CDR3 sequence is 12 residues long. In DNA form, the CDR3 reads TGCAGCGTTCTGGCCAGGGGTGAGGAGCAGTACTTC. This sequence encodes CSVLARGEEQYF.

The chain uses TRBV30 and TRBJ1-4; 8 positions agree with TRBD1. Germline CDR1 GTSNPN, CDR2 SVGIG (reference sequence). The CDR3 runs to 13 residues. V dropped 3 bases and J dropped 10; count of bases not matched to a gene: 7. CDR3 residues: CAWSTGGKGKLFF. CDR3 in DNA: TGTGCCTGGAGCACAGGGGGAAAGGGAAAACTGTTTTTT.

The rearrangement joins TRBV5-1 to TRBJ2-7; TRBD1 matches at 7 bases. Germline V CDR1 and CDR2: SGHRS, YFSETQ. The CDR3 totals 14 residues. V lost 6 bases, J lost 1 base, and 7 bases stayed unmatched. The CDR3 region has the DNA TGCGCCAGCACAAGGGACAGTACTTCCTACGAGCAGTACTTC. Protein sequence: CASTRDSTSYEQYF.

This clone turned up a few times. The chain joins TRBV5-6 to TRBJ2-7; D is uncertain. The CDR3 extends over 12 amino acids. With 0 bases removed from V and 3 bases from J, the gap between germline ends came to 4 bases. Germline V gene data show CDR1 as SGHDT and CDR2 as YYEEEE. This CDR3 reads CASSLANYEQYF. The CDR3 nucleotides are TGTGCCAGCAGCTTGGCCAACTACGAGCAGTACTTC.

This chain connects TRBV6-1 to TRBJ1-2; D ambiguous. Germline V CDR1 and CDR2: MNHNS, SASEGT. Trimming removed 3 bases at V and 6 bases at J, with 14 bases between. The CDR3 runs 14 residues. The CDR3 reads CASSDSGRGHGYTF. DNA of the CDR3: TGTGCCAGCAGTGACTCAGGAAGAGGGCATGGCTACACCTTC.